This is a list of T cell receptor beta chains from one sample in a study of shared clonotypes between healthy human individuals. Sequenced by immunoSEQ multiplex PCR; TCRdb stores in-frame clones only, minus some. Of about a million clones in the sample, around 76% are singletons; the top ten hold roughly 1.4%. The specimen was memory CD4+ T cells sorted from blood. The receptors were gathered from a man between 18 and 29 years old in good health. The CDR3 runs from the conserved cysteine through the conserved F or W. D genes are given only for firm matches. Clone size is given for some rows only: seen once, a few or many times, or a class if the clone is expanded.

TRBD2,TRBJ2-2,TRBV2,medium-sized,TGTGCCAGCAGACCACCTACTAGCGGGAACACCGGGGAGCTGTTTTTT,CASRPPTSGNTGELFF
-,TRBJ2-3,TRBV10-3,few,TGTGCCATCAGGAGACAGGAGTCGGTATCCCCAGATACGCAGTATTTT,CAIRRQESVSPDTQYF
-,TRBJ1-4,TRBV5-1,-,TGCGCCAGCAGCTTGAGGGGTGATCCTAATGAAAAACTGTTTTTT,CASSLRGDPNEKLFF
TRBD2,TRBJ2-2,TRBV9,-,TGTGCCAGCAGCGTAGATCGCCTGGCGGGAGGGATCGGGGAGCTGTTTTTT,CASSVDRLAGGIGELFF
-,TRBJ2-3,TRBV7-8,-,TGTGCCAGCAGCCCTTCCCAGGGGTATCGCACAGATACGCAGTATTTT,CASSPSQGYRTDTQYF
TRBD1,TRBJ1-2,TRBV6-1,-,TGTGCCAGCAGCGGGACAGAATATGGCTACACCTTC,CASSGTEYGYTF
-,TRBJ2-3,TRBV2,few,TGTGCCAGCAGCAATTACAGGGAAAGGACAGATACGCAGTATTTT,CASSNYRERTDTQYF
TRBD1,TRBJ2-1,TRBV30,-,TGTGCTTTGGAGTCGGGGGCAGGGGGCGGAGAGCAGTTCTTC,CALESGAGGGEQFF
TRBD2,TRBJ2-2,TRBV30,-,TGTGCCTGGACCGGGAGGGACCTCACCGGGGAGCTGTTTTTT,CAWTGRDLTGELFF
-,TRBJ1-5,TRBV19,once,TGTGCCAGTAGTGGGAATAGCAATCAGCCCCAGCATTTT,CASSGNSNQPQHF
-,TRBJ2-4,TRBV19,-,TGTGCCAGTAGGCTAGACCCCTCAGACAAAAACATTCAGTACTTC,CASRLDPSDKNIQYF
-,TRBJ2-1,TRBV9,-,TGTGCCAGCAGTCCACGGGATACCTCCTACAATGAGCAGTTCTTC,CASSPRDTSYNEQFF
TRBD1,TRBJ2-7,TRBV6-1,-,TGTGCCAGCAGAGATCCGGGACAGGGGTCCTACGAGCAGTACTTC,CASRDPGQGSYEQYF
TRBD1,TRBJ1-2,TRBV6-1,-,TGTGCCAGTCAACAGGGGGCTGAGCATGACTACACCTTC,CASQQGAEHDYTF
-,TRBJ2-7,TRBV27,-,TGTGCCAGCAGTAGAGGGGGGGCCTTCGAGCAGTACTTC,CASSRGGAFEQYF
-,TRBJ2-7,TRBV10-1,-,TGCGCCAGCAGTGAAGGCGGGACCGACTTTCGGTACTTC,CASSEGGTDFRYF
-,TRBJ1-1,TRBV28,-,TGTGCCAGCAGGGCAGGGGTTTTGGCTTTCTTT,CASRAGVLAFF
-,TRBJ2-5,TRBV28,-,TGTGCCAGCAGTTTTACGGGGAAAAAGGGAGAGACCCAGTACTTC,CASSFTGKKGETQYF
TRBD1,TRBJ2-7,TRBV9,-,TGTGCCAGCGCCCCAGGGGCAGGGGGCCTGGACGAGCAGTACTTC,CASAPGAGGLDEQYF
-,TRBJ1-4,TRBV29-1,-,TGCAGCGTTTCGTCCAGGGACGAAAAACTGTTTTTT,CSVSSRDEKLFF
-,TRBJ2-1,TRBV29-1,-,TGCAGCGTTGTGCGTCTAGCGCGCAATGAGCAGTTCTTC,CSVVRLARNEQFF
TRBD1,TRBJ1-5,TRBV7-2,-,TGTGCCAGCAGCCAAACAGGGGCCCAACCCCAGCATTTT,CASSQTGAQPQHF
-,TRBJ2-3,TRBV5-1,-,TGCGCCAGCAGCTTTGACGGGAGCACAGATACGCAGTATTTT,CASSFDGSTDTQYF
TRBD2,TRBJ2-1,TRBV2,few,TGTGCCAGCAGTGAAGCCCATTGGGCGGGAGGGCAAAGTGAGCAGTTCTTC,CASSEAHWAGGQSEQFF
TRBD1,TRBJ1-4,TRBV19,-,TGTGCCAGTGGGACCCGACAGGGTGGTGAAAAACTGTTTTTT,CASGTRQGGEKLFF
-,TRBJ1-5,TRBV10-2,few,TGCGCCAGCAACCCAGAAGGGGGGATTAATCAGCCCCAGCATTTT,CASNPEGGINQPQHF
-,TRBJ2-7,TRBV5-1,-,TGCGCCAGCAGCTTGGCCGGGTCCTACGAGCAGTACTTC,CASSLAGSYEQYF
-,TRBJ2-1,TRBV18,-,TGTGCCAGCTCCCCAGGGGGGGATGAGCAGTTCTTC,CASSPGGDEQFF
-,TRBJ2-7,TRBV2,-,TGTGCCACCTCGATCATCTTGGGAGAGCAGTACTTC,CATSIILGEQYF
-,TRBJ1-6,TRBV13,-,TGTGCCAGCAGCAAGGGAAACGACAATTCACCCCTCCACTTT,CASSKGNDNSPLHF
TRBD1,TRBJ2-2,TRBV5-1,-,TGCGCCAGCAGCTTGAGGGGGCACCAGGTCGCCGGGGAGCTGTTTTTT,CASSLRGHQVAGELFF
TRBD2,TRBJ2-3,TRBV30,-,TGTGCCTGGAGTGCGACTAGCGGGAGGGCCAACGCAGATACGCAGTATTTT,CAWSATSGRANADTQYF
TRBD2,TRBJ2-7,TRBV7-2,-,TGTGCCAGCAGCTTAGGGAAGCTAGCGGGAGTTCCCTACGAGCAGTACTTC,CASSLGKLAGVPYEQYF
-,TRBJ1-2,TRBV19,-,TGTGCCAGTAGTAATGTGGGGCAGGGTACCTATGGCTACACCTTC,CASSNVGQGTYGYTF
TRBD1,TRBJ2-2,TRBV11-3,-,TGTGCCAGCAGCTTAGGGACAGGAGGTACCGGGGAGCTGTTTTTT,CASSLGTGGTGELFF
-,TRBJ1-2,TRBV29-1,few,TGCAGCGTTGGGGGACCGTATGGCTACACCTTC,CSVGGPYGYTF
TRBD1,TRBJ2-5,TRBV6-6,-,TGTGCCAGCAGCCGGACAGGAGAGACCCAGTACTTC,CASSRTGETQYF
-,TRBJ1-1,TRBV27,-,TGTGCCAGCAGTTTATCTAGGGGTACAACGAACACTGAAGCTTTCTTT,CASSLSRGTTNTEAFF
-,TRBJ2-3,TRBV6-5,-,TGTGCCAGCAGTTACGACTCGCGCACAGATACGCAGTATTTT,CASSYDSRTDTQYF
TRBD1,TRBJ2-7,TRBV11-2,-,TGTGCCAGCAGCTTGAACAGGGGGCGCGACGAGCAGTACTTC,CASSLNRGRDEQYF
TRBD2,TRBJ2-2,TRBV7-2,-,TGTGCCAGCAGCGCTACTAGCGGGAGGGGAGTAAACACCGGGGAGCTGTTTTTT,CASSATSGRGVNTGELFF
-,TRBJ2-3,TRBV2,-,TGTGCCAGCAGTAGCCAGAGAACAGATACGCAGTATTTT,CASSSQRTDTQYF
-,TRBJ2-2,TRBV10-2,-,TGCGCCAGCAGTGAGCCGGGGCTTAAGAACACCGGGGAGCTGTTTTTT,CASSEPGLKNTGELFF
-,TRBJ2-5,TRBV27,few,TGTGCCAGCAGTTTTAATGGAGGGGGTGAGACCCAGTACTTC,CASSFNGGGETQYF
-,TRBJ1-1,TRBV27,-,TGTGCCAGCAGTTGGACACAGGGAACCGCTGAAGCTTTCTTT,CASSWTQGTAEAFF
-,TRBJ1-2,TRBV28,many,TGTGCCAGCAGTTTGGTTAAAGGATCCAGCTACACCTTC,CASSLVKGSSYTF